The source of this T cell receptor (beta chain) is a study of T cells in Graves' hyperthyroidism and ophthalmopathy. The diagnoses drew upon clinical symptoms, serum thyroxine and TRAb, thyroid ultrasound and orbital computed tomography. A 10 ml volume of fresh peripheral blood provided the PBMCs. This clonotype appeared a few times. Its antigen is unidentified. Amplified TCR beta CDR3 regions derived from RNA transcripts. The study used the HTBI primer set for a first-round RT-PCR of the TCR CDR3. TCRdb processed the multiplex PCR reads anew with MiXCR; each CDR3 protein has one entry. The sample lists about half a million distinct CDR3 sequences, 22% occurring once. Study conclusions and caveats: Stable hyperthyroidism was told apart from ophthalmopathy by a model built on 13 V-J features.

The sequence derives from a woman aged 65 to 85 with Graves' ophthalmopathy. Sequencing was carried out using blood.

In DNA, the CDR3 is TGTGCCAGCAGTGGCCTCGGGGGCAAGTACGAGCAGTACTTC. It is translated as CASSGLGGKYEQYF. The rearrangement uses TRBV27 and TRBJ2-7; the D call may be TRBD1 or TRBD2 (6 bases each). The germline V and J ends were trimmed by 5 bases and 4 bases, with 15 bases remaining between them. This CDR3 region has 14 residues. Germline V gene data show CDR1 as MNHEY and CDR2 as SMNVEV (reference sequence).